The count of the clone carrying this T cell receptor (beta chain) is one. The germline V and J ends were trimmed by 5 bases and 1 base, with 14 bases remaining between them. This CDR3 spans 15 amino acids. CDR1 SGHTA and CDR2 FQGNSA come from the germline V gene. TCRdb re-analysed the RT-PCR reads in MiXCR, keeping a single row per CDR3 protein. The sample holds about 680,000 distinct CDR3 sequences, 13% to 15% seen once. This receptor was identified in a female donor in good health, serving as a healthy control. What was sequenced was memory CD4+ T cells from blood. The V gene is TRBV7-2, the J gene TRBJ1-2; a possible D gene is TRBD1 (5 bases). CDR3 sequence: CASSAWGGDNYGYTF. The CDR3 region has the DNA TGTGCCAGCAGCGCCTGGGGGGGGGATAACTATGGCTACACCTTC. The full variable domain, completed using reference TRBV7-2 and TRBJ1-2, is GAGVSQSPSNKVTEKGKDVELRCDPISGHTALYWYRQSLGQGLEFLIYFQGNSAPDKSGLPSDRFSAERTGGSVSTLTIQRTQQEDSAVYLCASSAWGGDNYGYTFGSGTRLTVV.